Below are 9 T cell receptor beta chains sequenced from a single sample in a study of coeliac disease. The method was immunoSEQ multiplex PCR; TCRdb's version includes in-frame clones alone and lacks a portion of them. In the table there are 4,000 to 5,500 clones, roughly 70% of which are singletons. The sample was lymphocytes from the gut lamina propria. Receptor source: a man between 18 and 29 years old with celiac disease on a gluten-free diet.

This clone came up a few times. The conserved phenylalanine or tryptophan is not found at the CDR3 terminus, so this likely reflects a read error. The DNA is omitted, as the CDR3 cannot be located on it reliably, and the CDR3 follows TCRdb's listing. The V call is TRBV2, the J call TRBJ2-3; TRBD2, the D gene given by the table, was not confirmed from the DNA. The CDR3 length equals 12 residues, ends included. The germline V gene has CDR1 SNHLY and CDR2 FYNNEI. CDR3 region: CASSLPPQGLVV.

The CDR3 DNA sequence: TGTGCCAGCAGTTCCGGGACTAGCGGGTACGAGCAGTACTTC. This translates into CASSSGTSGYEQYF. V gene TRBV27 combines with J gene TRBJ2-7, with 12 nucleotides matching TRBD2. The J segment lost 4 bases and the V segment lost 4 bases, leaving 2 bases of the junction unmatched. This CDR3 is 14 amino acids long. From germline, CDR1 is MNHEY and CDR2 SMNVEV (reference sequence).

The chain links TRBV7-9 to TRBJ1-6, with TRBD1 as a possible D gene (5 bases). The CDR3 runs 18 residues. Trimming left V 5 bases short and J 4 bases short, with 21 bases between. Germline CDR1 is SEHNR and CDR2 is FQNEAQ (reference sequence). This CDR3 reads CASSPGQRRDSYNSPLHF. The CDR3 DNA follows: TGTGCCAGCAGCCCGGGGCAGCGACGGGACTCATATAATTCACCCCTCCACTTT.

The V and J genes are TRBV6-6 and TRBJ2-3; D remains ambiguous. The ends were cut back, 5 bases at V and 3 bases at J, with 3 bases in the middle. Per the germline V gene, CDR1 is MNHNY and CDR2 is SVGAGI (reference sequence). The length of the CDR3 is 11 residues. The CDR3 region has the DNA TGTGCCAGCAGTCTAACAGATACGCAGTATTTT. Encoded protein: CASSLTDTQYF.

The V and J genes are TRBV14 and TRBJ1-1, with D unresolved. In germline, CDR1 is SGHDN, CDR2 FVKESK. This CDR3 has 12 residues. V gave up 4 bases and J gave up 7 bases, with 10 bases separating them. CDR3 in amino acids: CASSRYRFEAFF. As DNA, the CDR3 is TGTGCCAGCAGCCGCTACCGATTTGAAGCTTTCTTT. The whole variable domain, filled in from reference TRBV14 and TRBJ1-1, reads EAGVTQFPSHSVIEKGQTVTLRCDPISGHDNLYWYRRVMGKEIKFLLHFVKESKQDESGMPNNRFLAERTGGTYSTLKVQPAELEDSGVYFCASSRYRFEAFFGQGTRLTVV.

The gene calls are TRBV10-3 and TRBJ2-2; 9 nucleotides align to TRBD2. CDR1 is ENHRY and CDR2 is SYGVKD in the germline V gene. CDR3 size: 14 residues. V lost 4 bases, J lost 4 bases, and 1 base stayed unmatched. CDR3 loop: CAISGGGATGELFF. The CDR3 DNA is TGTGCCATCAGTGGCGGGGGGGCCACCGGGGAGCTGTTTTTT.

This sequence joins TRBV7-7 and TRBJ2-3; D may be TRBD1 (6 bases). The germline CDR1 and CDR2 sequences are SSHAT and FNYEAQ (reference sequence). Trimming removed 8 bases at V and 2 bases at J, with 11 bases between. This CDR3 has 13 amino acids. The CDR3 reads CASRDTDTDTQYF. The DNA for the CDR3 is TGTGCCAGCCGGGACACCGACACAGATACGCAGTATTTT.

The chain joins TRBV27 to TRBJ2-5; D is possibly TRBD1 (5 bases). Trimming shortened V by 6 bases and J by 3 bases, and 14 bases separated the two germline ends. CDR1 and CDR2 from the germline V gene are MNHEY and SMNVEV (reference sequence). CDR3 length: 14 residues. In DNA, the CDR3 is TGTGCCAGCAGACCCAGGCAGGGCAAAGAGACCCAGTACTTC. Its translation is CASRPRQGKETQYF.

This rearrangement joins TRBV7-9 to TRBJ1-1, with D possibly being TRBD1 (5 bases). The CDR3 loop spans 15 amino acids. Germline V gene sequence: CDR1 SEHNR, CDR2 FQNEAQ (reference sequence). V lost 2 bases, J lost 5 bases, and 15 bases lay in between. The CDR3 loop reads CASSLISGGGTEAFF. In DNA form, the CDR3 reads TGTGCCAGCAGCTTAATTTCGGGGGGGGGTACTGAAGCTTTCTTT.